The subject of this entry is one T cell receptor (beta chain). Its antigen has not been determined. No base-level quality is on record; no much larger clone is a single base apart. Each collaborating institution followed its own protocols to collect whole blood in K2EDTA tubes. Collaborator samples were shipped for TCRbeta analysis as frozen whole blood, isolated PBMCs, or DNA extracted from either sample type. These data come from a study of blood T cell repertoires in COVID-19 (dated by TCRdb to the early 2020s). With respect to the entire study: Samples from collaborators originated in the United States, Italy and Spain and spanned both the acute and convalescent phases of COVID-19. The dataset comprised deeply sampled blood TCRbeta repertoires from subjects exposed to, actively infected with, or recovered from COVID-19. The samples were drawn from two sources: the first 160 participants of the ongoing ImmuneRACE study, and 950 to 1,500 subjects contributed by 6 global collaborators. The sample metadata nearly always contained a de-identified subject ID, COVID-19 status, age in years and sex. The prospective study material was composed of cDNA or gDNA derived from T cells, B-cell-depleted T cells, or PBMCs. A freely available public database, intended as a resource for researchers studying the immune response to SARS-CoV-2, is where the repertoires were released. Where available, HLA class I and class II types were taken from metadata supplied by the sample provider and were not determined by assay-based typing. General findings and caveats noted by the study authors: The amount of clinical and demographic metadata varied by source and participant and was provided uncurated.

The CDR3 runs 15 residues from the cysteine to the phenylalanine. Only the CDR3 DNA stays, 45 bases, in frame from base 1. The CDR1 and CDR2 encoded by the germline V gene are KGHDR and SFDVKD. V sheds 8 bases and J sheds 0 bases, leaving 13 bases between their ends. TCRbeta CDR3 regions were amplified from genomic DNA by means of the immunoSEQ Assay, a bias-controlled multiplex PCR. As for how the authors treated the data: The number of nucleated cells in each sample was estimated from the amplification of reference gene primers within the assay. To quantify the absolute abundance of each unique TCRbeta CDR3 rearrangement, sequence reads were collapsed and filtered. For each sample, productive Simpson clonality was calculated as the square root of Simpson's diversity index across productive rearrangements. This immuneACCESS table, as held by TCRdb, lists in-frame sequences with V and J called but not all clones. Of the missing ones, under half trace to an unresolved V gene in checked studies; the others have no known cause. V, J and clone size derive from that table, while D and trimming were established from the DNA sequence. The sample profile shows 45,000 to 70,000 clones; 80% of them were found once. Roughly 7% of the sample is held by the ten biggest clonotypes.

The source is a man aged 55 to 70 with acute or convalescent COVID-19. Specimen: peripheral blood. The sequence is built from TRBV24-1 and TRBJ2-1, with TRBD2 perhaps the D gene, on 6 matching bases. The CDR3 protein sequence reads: CATTSGPSSYNEQFF. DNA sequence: TGTGCCACCACAAGCGGGCCGAGCTCCTACAATGAGCAGTTCTTC.